Listed below are T cell receptor beta chains from one sample, sequenced in a study of cytomegalovirus exposure and HLA in healthy donors. Clones were sequenced by immunoSEQ multiplex PCR, and TCRdb holds only the in-frame ones, with some missing. The table lists roughly 100,000 clones, roughly three quarters of them singletons. The source material was PBMCs. These receptors all stem from a man aged 40-55 years in good health and CMV-seronegative. Both conserved end residues are part of each CDR3.

length: 14; V: TRBV5-8; CDR3: CASSPRGRDQPQHF
length: 14; V: TRBV4-1; CDR3: CASSQGPGRNTIYF
length: 16; V: TRBV5-6; CDR3: CASSLVGQTIAYGYTF
length: 17; V: TRBV4-3; CDR3: CASSQRLWDRAGNTIYF
length: 13; V: TRBV19; CDR3: CASSPTGWNGYTF
length: 16; V: TRBV15; CDR3: CATSPGGSRVNEKLFF
length: 16; V: TRBV2; CDR3: CASRATSGGGTDTQYF
length: 15; V: TRBV7-6; CDR3: CASSLRDTMLEKLFF
length: 15; V: TRBV6-5; CDR3: CASSYRTNSGNTIYF
length: 16; V: TRBV30; CDR3: CAWSPGTRINTGELFF
length: 13; V: TRBV7-2; CDR3: CASSFGGGQEQFF
length: 15; V: TRBV29-1; CDR3: CSVETLDRGGTEAFF
length: 14; V: TRBV10-3; CDR3: CAISEQGSNEKLFF
length: 14; V: TRBV6-5; CDR3: CASSYDRPSQGYTF
length: 14; V: TRBV6-5; CDR3: CASSYTGAYGGYTF
length: 17; V: TRBV19; CDR3: CASSIDPFGGVHEKLFF
length: 14; V: TRBV30; CDR3: CAWSAGGLGQPQHF
length: 13; V: TRBV25-1; CDR3: CASSEQGNTEAFF
length: 13; V: TRBV6-5; CDR3: CASSYGSVDNQYF
length: 13; V: TRBV2; CDR3: CASSGRGTYEQYF
length: 16; V: TRBV5-1; CDR3: CASSLVGQGAQGGYTF
length: 13; V: TRBV5-4; CDR3: CASSLTGGLTQYF
length: 16; V: TRBV7-9; CDR3: CASLPLRGGGYNEQFF
length: 15; V: TRBV27; CDR3: CASSITTGAGNTIYF
length: 13; V: TRBV19; CDR3: CATNQGVNTEAFF
length: 14; V: TRBV1; CDR3: CTSSPDRDNEKLFF
length: 13; V: TRBV7-9; CDR3: CASSRGKNTEAFF
length: 19; V: TRBV15; CDR3: CATSRDRGAVGTGRTEQYF
length: 14; V: TRBV6-1; CDR3: CASSEPGRAEKLFF
length: 14; V: TRBV6-1; CDR3: CASSEIRGGAEAFF
length: 15; V: TRBV9; CDR3: CASTLSGGDWGGYTF
length: 15; V: TRBV5-5; CDR3: CASSLVASGGNEQFF
length: 14; V: TRBV6-1; CDR3: CASSEGSWTDTQYF
length: 14; V: TRBV28; CDR3: CASSFSSRFSTQYF
length: 15; V: TRBV6-5; CDR3: CASRSDGAAGNTIYF
length: 12; V: TRBV5-6; CDR3: CASSLGRDTQYF
length: 14; V: TRBV7-2; CDR3: CASSTGQGWYGYTF
length: 14; V: TRBV7-2; CDR3: CASSLGQGVSPLHF
length: 17; V: TRBV30; CDR3: CAGPSGTPALMNTEAFF
length: 16; V: TRBV4-1; CDR3: CASSQVFGGHSDTQYF
length: 15; V: TRBV7-3; CDR3: CASSLTGGKNYGYTF
length: 12; V: TRBV30; CDR3: CAWSRGITEAFF
length: 16; V: TRBV4-2; CDR3: CASSHGTSTRTDTQYF
length: 14; V: TRBV7-2; CDR3: CASSPGLAGAPQYF
length: 13; V: TRBV29-1; CDR3: CSVEAQGYGTQYF
length: 16; V: TRBV5-4; CDR3: CASSGGQGLTGNTIYF